The 16 T cell receptor beta chains presented below share a single source sample, sequenced in a study of cytomegalovirus exposure and HLA in healthy donors. PCR was performed using 60 Vbeta and 13 Jbeta primers. Sequenced by immunoSEQ multiplex PCR; TCRdb stores in-frame clones only, minus some. The sample lists around 180,000 clones, around 79% occurring once. The material sequenced was PBMCs. These receptors originate from a woman aged 35 to 49 in good health and CMV-seronegative.

The rearrangement uses TRBV19 and TRBJ1-2; D is unclear. The CDR3 contains 15 residues. Per germline, CDR1 LNHDA and CDR2 SQIVND (reference sequence). V shed 6 bases and J shed 3 bases, with 17 bases lying between them. The CDR3 spells CASSPLLPRDYGYTF. CDR3 nucleotides: TGTGCCAGTAGCCCCCTCCTCCCCCGTGACTATGGCTACACCTTC.

The chain links TRBV5-1 to TRBJ1-1; D is uncertain. Germline loops: CDR1 SGHRS, CDR2 YFSETQ. V lost 1 base to trimming and J lost 6 bases, with 10 bases between them. This CDR3 region has 13 residues. For the CDR3, the DNA is TGCGCCAGCAGCTTGTCTAGCTTGGCTGAAGCTTTCTTT. This sequence encodes CASSLSSLAEAFF.

The chain has TRBV12-5 and TRBJ1-4; 8 positions agree with TRBD1. CDR1 LGHNT and CDR2 FRNRAP come from the germline V gene. The CDR3 loop spans 13 amino acids. The V and J ends lost 9 bases and 6 bases, in that order; junction bases with no gene match: 6. CDR3 protein: CASSPDRDEKLFF. The CDR3, as DNA: TGTGCTAGCTCTCCGGACAGGGATGAAAAACTGTTTTTT. The whole variable domain, remainder taken from reference TRBV12-5 and TRBJ1-4, is DARVTQTPRHKVTEMGQEVTMRCQPILGHNTVFWYRQTMMQGLELLAYFRNRAPLDDSGMPKDRFSAEMPDATLATLKIQPSEPRDSAVYFCASSPDRDEKLFFGSGTQLSVL.

CDR3 in amino acids: CASSRRPPEVATGELFF. For the CDR3, the DNA is TGTGCCAGCTCAAGACGGCCCCCGGAGGTTGCCACCGGGGAGCTGTTTTTT. This chain links TRBV18 with TRBJ2-2; tentative D call: TRBD2 (5 bases). Looked up from germline, CDR1 is KGHSH and CDR2 is LQKENI. This CDR3 comprises 17 residues. V dropped 5 bases and J dropped 4 bases, with 20 bases sitting between them. Based on the CDR3 plus reference TRBV18 and TRBJ2-2, the full variable domain is NAGVMQNPRHLVRRRGQEARLRCSPMKGHSHVYWYRQLPEEGLKFMVYLQKENIIDESGMPKERFSAEFPKEGPSILRIQQVVRGDSAAYFCASSRRPPEVATGELFFGEGSRLTVL.

The chain employs TRBV7-2 and TRBJ2-5; D ambiguous. CDR1 SGHTA and CDR2 FQGNSA come from the germline V gene. Trimming left V 1 base short and J 5 bases short, with 5 bases between. The CDR3 runs 12 residues. CDR3 nucleotide sequence: TGTGCCAGCAGCTTAGACATGGAGACCCAGTACTTC. Its translation is CASSLDMETQYF.

The chain links TRBV7-9 to TRBJ2-1; weak D call: TRBD1 (6 bases). The CDR3 consists of 14 residues. V was trimmed by 5 bases and J by 4 bases, leaving 12 bases between them. Germline V gives CDR1 SEHNR, CDR2 FQNEAQ (reference sequence). The CDR3 coding sequence is TGTGCCAGCAGCCCCGAACAGGGATACAATGAGCAGTTCTTC. Translating gives CASSPEQGYNEQFF.

This clone appeared a single time. The CDR3 region has the DNA TGTGCCAGCAGAACAGGGGGAAGCGGCACTGAAGCTTTCTTT. Translated, it gives CASRTGGSGTEAFF. The V and J genes are TRBV28 and TRBJ1-1; 8 bases line up with TRBD1. Per germline, CDR1 MDHEN and CDR2 SYDVKM. V shed 6 bases, J shed 4 bases, and the junction held 7 bases outside the gene matches. The CDR3 is 14 amino acids.

A single count supports this clone. V and J are TRBV29-1 and TRBJ2-1; the match to TRBD1 covers 8 bases. This CDR3 comprises 14 residues. With V trimmed by 4 bases and J by 2 bases, 4 bases remained unmatched. Germline loops: CDR1 SQVTM, CDR2 ANQGSEA. The CDR3 protein is CSVARTGTYNEQFF. In nucleotides, the CDR3 is TGCAGCGTTGCCAGGACAGGGACCTACAATGAGCAGTTCTTC.

The chain links TRBV7-8 to TRBJ2-1; a weak D match, TRBD2 (5 bases). V gave up 5 bases and J gave up 6 bases, with 14 bases separating them. Germline CDR1 and CDR2: SGHVS and FQNEAQ. CDR3 length: 14 residues. The CDR3 nucleotides read TGTGCCAGCAGCCTCTTGTGGACTGGCAATGAGCAGTTCTTC. Translating it yields CASSLLWTGNEQFF.

This clone has a handful of counts. The chain links TRBV5-1 to TRBJ1-1; no clear D. Germline V gene lookup returns CDR1 SGHRS and CDR2 YFSETQ. The V end lost 4 bases, the J end lost 4 bases, and 11 bases lay between the germline ends. This CDR3 region has 13 residues. CDR3 residues: CASSPRRGTEAFF. Written as DNA, the CDR3 is TGCGCCAGCAGCCCTCGTCGGGGCACTGAAGCTTTCTTT. The whole variable domain, filled in from reference TRBV5-1 and TRBJ1-1, reads KAGVTQTPRYLIKTRGQQVTLSCSPISGHRSVSWYQQTPGQGLQFLFEYFSETQRNKGNFPGRFSGRQFSNSRSEMNVSTLELGDSALYLCASSPRRGTEAFFGQGTRLTVV.

The chain uses TRBV5-1 and TRBJ2-7; D is perhaps TRBD1 (6 bases). V was cut by 4 bases and J by 1 base, with 9 bases left in between. Germline CDR1 and CDR2: SGHRS and YFSETQ. This CDR3 contains 13 residues. CDR3 nucleotides: TGCGCCAGCAGCCCGGACAGTTCCTACGAGCAGTACTTC. Translation: CASSPDSSYEQYF.

V is TRBV19 and J is TRBJ1-1, with a weak D call TRBD1 (5 bases). CDR3 length equals 15 residues. V was trimmed by 4 bases and J by 2 bases, leaving 14 bases between them. Germline V lookup: CDR1 LNHDA, CDR2 SQIVND (reference sequence). The DNA for the CDR3 is TGTGCCAGTAGTAATCGACAGCTACTTAACACTGAAGCTTTCTTT. It yields the protein CASSNRQLLNTEAFF.

DNA of the CDR3: TGTGCCAGCAGCGTAGGGCAGGGGGCACGCGGTGGCTACACCTTC. Protein product: CASSVGQGARGGYTF. V usage is TRBV9 and J usage is TRBJ1-2, with 8 bases that match TRBD1. This CDR3 is built from 15 residues. With V trimmed by 0 bases and J by 7 bases, 8 bases remained unmatched. Germline V gives CDR1 SGDLS, CDR2 YYNGEE.

The V gene is TRBV5-8, the J gene TRBJ2-7, with 9 bases aligning to TRBD2. Germline CDR1 reads SGHTS; CDR2 reads YDEGEE. V shed 9 bases, J shed 7 bases, and the junction held 11 bases outside the gene matches. The CDR3 sequence is 13 residues long. The CDR3, as DNA: TGTGCCACCCAGGGTAGCGGGAGCCGGGAGCAGTACTTC. Translated, it gives CATQGSGSREQYF.

This clone turned up a few times. This sequence joins TRBV10-3 and TRBJ1-6; D not resolved. Looked up from germline, CDR1 is ENHRY and CDR2 is SYGVKD. This CDR3 is 14 amino acids long. The V end lost 10 bases, the J end lost 0 bases, and 10 bases lay between the germline ends. This chain's CDR3 is CATSVVSYNSPLHF. CDR3 DNA sequence: TGTGCCACCTCTGTTGTCTCCTATAATTCACCCCTCCACTTT.

The J gene is TRBJ2-7, the V gene TRBV28; TRBD2 matches 8 bases. The CDR3 sequence is 15 residues long. The germline CDR1 and CDR2 sequences are MDHEN and SYDVKM. With V trimmed by 5 bases and J by 3 bases, 9 bases remained unmatched. CDR3 nucleotides: TGTGCCAGCAGTACCCCGCTCGGGGGGGGCTACGAGCAGTACTTC. It specifies CASSTPLGGGYEQYF.